This TCR beta chain stems from a study of T-cell memory formation after mild COVID-19. As for the study in general: The study found TCR clusters largely donor specific.

Study results and caveats: Contracting clones localized mainly to CM and EM when CD4+ and mainly to EMRA when CD8+. Proof of SARS-CoV-2 specificity was absent for the second-wave clones that crested on day 37. The finding that pre-infection memory included some responding clones suggested that cross-reactive memory joined.

V shed 4 bases, J shed 4 bases, and the junction held 20 bases outside the gene matches. There are 22 residues in the CDR3. The V gene's germline CDR1 is SGHDT and CDR2 YYEEEE. TCRdb ran MiXCR on the 5' RACE reads and lists one entry per CDR3 protein. The sample holds about 560,000 distinct CDR3 sequences, approximately 19% seen once. This clonotype was detected a few times. Its antigen is undetermined. The sequencing input was PBMCs or a T cell subset sorted from them (not recorded which). This clonotype was sampled from an adult woman who had mild COVID-19 (a few samples of this study predate the infection). Cell type and time point are not known. This rearrangement joins TRBV5-6 to TRBJ2-2; 15 nucleotides match TRBD2. The CDR3 region is CASSPTAGKGLAGGVGTGELFF. The CDR3 nucleotides are TGTGCCAGCAGCCCAACAGCAGGAAAGGGACTAGCGGGAGGAGTGGGCACCGGGGAGCTGTTTTTT.